This TCR beta chain was captured in a study of T cell repertoires in ileal Crohn's disease. The CDR3 length is 14 residues. V lost 1 base to trimming and J lost 7 bases, with 10 bases between them. Germline assignment: CDR1 LNHDA and CDR2 SQIVND (reference sequence). General study findings and limits: Clonal expansions were more frequent in active smokers than non-smokers at surgery.

As concerns this clone: Antigen specificity is unknown.

Sequencing was performed with immunoSEQ multiplex PCR; in TCRdb, only in-frame clones are kept and a portion is missing. Of roughly 16,000 clones in the sample, about 92% were seen once. Sequenced: ileal tissue. The TCR sequence derives from an adult with Crohn's disease. The chain recombines TRBV19 with TRBJ1-4; D gene uncertain. CDR3 coding DNA: TGTGCCAGTAGTATAGCAGGTTTCGGTGAAAAACTGTTTTTT. Protein sequence: CASSIAGFGEKLFF.